This TCR beta chain was observed in a study of blood T cells in healthy people across ages. The CDR3 totals 13 residues. The V gene's germline CDR1 is ENHRY and CDR2 SYGVKD. Points from the study as a whole: Across samples, TCR beta diversity tracked strongly with naive T cell percentage. Changes seen in expanded clonotypes were possibly confounded by donor CMV status left unknown.

With a J-beta primer mix and a sample-barcoded 5' primer, a second PCR ran about 6 to 11 cycles. A template-switch adaptor with 12 random nucleotides tagged each cDNA molecule. TCRdb reanalysed the 5' RACE reads using MiXCR and keeps one entry per CDR3 protein. The repertoire holds about 570,000 distinct CDR3 sequences, with 27% as singletons. In regard to this clonotype: Antigen unknown.

The sample consisted of blood. The V and J genes are TRBV10-3 and TRBJ2-5; 9 nucleotides agree with TRBD2. The DNA end is more similar to TRBJ2-7, so the J call may be wrong. The TCR originated in a woman in her seventies in good health. CDR3 protein: CAMTSGSSYEQYF. The CDR3 DNA sequence: TGTGCCATGACTAGCGGCTCTTCCTACGAGCAGTACTTC.